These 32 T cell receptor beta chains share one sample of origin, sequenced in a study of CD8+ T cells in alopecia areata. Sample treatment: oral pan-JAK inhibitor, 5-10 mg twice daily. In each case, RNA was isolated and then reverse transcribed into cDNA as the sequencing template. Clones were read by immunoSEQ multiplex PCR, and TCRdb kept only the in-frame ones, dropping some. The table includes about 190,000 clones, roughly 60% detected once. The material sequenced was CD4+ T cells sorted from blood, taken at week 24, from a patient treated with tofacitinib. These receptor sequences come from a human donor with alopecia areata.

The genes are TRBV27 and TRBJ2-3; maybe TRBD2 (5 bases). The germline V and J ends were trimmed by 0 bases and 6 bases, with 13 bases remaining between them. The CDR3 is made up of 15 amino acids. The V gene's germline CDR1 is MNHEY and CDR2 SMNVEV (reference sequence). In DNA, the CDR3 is TGTGCCAGCAGTTTATCGATGAGGGCTGCGGATACGCAGTATTTT. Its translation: CASSLSMRAADTQYF.

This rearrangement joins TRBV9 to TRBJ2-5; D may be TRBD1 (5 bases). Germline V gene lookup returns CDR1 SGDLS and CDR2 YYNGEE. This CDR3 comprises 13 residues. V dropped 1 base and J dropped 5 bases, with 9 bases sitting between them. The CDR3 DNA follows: TGTGCCAGCAGCGTATCCAGGGCGGAGACCCAGTACTTC. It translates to CASSVSRAETQYF. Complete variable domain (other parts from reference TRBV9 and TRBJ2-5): DSGVTQTPKHLITATGQRVTLRCSPRSGDLSVYWYQQSLDQGLQFLIQYYNGEERAKGNILERFSAQQFPDLHSELNLSSLELGDSALYFCASSVSRAETQYFGPGTRLLVL.

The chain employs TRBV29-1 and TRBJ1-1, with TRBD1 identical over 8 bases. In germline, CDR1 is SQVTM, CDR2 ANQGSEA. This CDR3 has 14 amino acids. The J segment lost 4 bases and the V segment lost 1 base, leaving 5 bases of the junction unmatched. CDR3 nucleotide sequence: TGCAGCGTTGAAGCAGGGGGCGCGGGCACTGAAGCTTTCTTT. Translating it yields CSVEAGGAGTEAFF.

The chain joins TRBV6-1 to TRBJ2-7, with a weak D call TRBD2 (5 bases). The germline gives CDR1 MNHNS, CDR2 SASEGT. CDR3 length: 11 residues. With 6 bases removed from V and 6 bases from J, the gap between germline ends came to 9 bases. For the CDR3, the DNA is TGTGCCAGCAGGTCTGAGGGCGAGCAGTACTTC. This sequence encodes CASRSEGEQYF.

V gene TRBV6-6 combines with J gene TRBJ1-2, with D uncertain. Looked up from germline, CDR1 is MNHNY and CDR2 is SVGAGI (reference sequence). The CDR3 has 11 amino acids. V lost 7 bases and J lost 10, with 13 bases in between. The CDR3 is CASTQSVIYTF. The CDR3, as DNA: TGTGCCAGCACCCAATCTGTAATCTACACCTTC.

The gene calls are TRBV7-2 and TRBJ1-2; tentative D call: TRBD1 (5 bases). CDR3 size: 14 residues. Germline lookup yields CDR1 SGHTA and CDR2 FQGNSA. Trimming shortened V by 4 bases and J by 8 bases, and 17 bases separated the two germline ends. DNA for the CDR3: TGTGCCAGCAGCTCACACCGGGACTCTGAGGGCTACACCTTC. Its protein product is CASSSHRDSEGYTF.

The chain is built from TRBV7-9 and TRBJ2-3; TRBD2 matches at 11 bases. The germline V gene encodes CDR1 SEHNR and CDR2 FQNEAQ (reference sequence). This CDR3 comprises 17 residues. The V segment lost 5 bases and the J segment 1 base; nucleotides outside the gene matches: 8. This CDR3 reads CASSAAALAGGTDTQYF. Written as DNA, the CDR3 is TGTGCCAGCAGCGCCGCTGCACTAGCGGGGGGCACAGATACGCAGTATTTT.

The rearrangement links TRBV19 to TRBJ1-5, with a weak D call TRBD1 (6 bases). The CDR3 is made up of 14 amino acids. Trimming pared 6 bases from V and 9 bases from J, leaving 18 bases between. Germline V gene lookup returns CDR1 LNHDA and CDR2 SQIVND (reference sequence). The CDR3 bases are TGTGCCAGTAGGGCGGACAGCCGATATCTGCCCCAGCATTTT. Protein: CASRADSRYLPQHF.

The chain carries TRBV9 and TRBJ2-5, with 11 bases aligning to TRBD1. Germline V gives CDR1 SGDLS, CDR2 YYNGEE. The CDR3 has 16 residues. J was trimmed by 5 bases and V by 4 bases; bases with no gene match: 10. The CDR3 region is CASSHPPGTGGETQYF. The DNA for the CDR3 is TGTGCCAGCAGCCACCCCCCCGGGACAGGGGGGGAGACCCAGTACTTC.

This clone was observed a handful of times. This chain's CDR3 is CASSQQGTGGVYEQYF. The CDR3 DNA is TGCGCCAGCAGCCAACAAGGGACAGGGGGCGTTTACGAGCAGTACTTC. The chain employs TRBV4-3 and TRBJ2-7, with 12 bases aligning to TRBD1. This CDR3 has 16 residues. J lost 4 bases, V lost 2 bases, and 6 bases had no gene match. Germline loops: CDR1 LGHNA, CDR2 YSLEER.

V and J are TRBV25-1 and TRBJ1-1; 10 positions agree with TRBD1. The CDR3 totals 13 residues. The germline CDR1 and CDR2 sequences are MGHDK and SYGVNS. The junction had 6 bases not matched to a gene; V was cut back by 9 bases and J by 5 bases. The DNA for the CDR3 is TGTGCCAGTTCGGACAGGGGGAGGACTGAAGCTTTCTTT. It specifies CASSDRGRTEAFF.

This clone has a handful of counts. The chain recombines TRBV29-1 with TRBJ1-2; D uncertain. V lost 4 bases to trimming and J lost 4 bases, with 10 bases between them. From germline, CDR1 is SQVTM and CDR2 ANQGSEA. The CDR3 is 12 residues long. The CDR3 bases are TGCAGCGTTGGGTCTGAGCTCTATGGCTACACCTTC. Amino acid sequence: CSVGSELYGYTF. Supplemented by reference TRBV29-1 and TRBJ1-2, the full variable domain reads SAVISQKPSRDICQRGTSLTIQCQVDSQVTMMFWYRQQPGQSLTLIATANQGSEATYESGFVIDKFPISRPNLTFSTLTVSNMSPEDSSIYLCSVGSELYGYTFGSGTRLTVV.

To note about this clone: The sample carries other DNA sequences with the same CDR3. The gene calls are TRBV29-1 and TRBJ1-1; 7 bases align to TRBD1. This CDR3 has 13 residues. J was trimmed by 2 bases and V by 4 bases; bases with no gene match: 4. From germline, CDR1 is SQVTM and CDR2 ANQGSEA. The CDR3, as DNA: TGCAGCGTTGCGGGACAGTTAAACACTGAAGCTTTCTTT. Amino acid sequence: CSVAGQLNTEAFF.

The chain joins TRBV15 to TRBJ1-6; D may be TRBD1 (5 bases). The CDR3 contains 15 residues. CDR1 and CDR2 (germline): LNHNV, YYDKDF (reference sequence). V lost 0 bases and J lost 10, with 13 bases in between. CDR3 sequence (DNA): TGTGCCACCAGCAGAGATGGATCCAGGGACTCACCCCTCCACTTT. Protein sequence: CATSRDGSRDSPLHF.

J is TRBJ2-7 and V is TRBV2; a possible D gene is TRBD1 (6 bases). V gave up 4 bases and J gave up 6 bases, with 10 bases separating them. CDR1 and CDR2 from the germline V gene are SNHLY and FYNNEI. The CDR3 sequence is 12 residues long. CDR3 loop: CASSVQGGEQYF. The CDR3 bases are TGTGCCAGCAGTGTACAGGGTGGCGAGCAGTACTTC.

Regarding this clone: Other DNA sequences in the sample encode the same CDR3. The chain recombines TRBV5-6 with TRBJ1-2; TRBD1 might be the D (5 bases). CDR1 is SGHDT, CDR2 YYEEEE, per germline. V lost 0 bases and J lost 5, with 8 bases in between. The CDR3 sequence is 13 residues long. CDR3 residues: CASSLGQNYGYTF. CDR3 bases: TGTGCCAGCAGCTTGGGACAGAATTATGGCTACACCTTC. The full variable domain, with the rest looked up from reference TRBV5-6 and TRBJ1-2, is DAGVTQSPTHLIKTRGQQVTLRCSPKSGHDTVSWYQQALGQGPQFIFQYYEEEERQRGNFPDRFSGHQFPNYSSELNVNALLLGDSALYLCASSLGQNYGYTFGSGTRLTVV.

CDR3 residues: CAWSPGQETQYF. The CDR3 DNA reads as TGTGCCTGGAGTCCAGGGCAGGAGACCCAGTACTTC. The chain joins TRBV30 to TRBJ2-5; D is possibly TRBD1 (5 bases). Germline CDR1 is GTSNPN and CDR2 is SVGIG (reference sequence). The CDR3 has 12 residues. V was pared by 2 bases and J by 5 bases, with 9 bases between. Combining the CDR3 with reference TRBV30 and TRBJ2-5 gives the whole variable domain SQTIHQWPATLVQPVGSPLSLECTVEGTSNPNLYWYRQAAGRGLQLLFYSVGIGQISSEVPQNLSASRPQDRQFILSSKKLLLSDSGFYLCAWSPGQETQYFGPGTRLLVL.

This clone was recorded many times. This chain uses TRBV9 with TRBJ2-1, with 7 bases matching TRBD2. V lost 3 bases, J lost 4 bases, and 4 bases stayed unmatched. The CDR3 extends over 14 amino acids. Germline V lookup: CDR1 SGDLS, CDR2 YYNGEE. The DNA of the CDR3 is TGTGCCAGCAGCGACGGGGGGTTGTACAATGAGCAGTTCTTC. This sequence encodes CASSDGGLYNEQFF.

CDR3 amino acids: CAGQTGQGPYGYTF. The CDR3 DNA sequence: TGTGCGGGACAGACTGGACAGGGACCCTATGGCTACACCTTC. The chain combines TRBV7-9 with TRBJ1-2; 8 nucleotides agree with TRBD1. There are 14 residues in the CDR3. The germline CDR1 and CDR2 sequences are SEHNR and FQNEAQ (reference sequence).

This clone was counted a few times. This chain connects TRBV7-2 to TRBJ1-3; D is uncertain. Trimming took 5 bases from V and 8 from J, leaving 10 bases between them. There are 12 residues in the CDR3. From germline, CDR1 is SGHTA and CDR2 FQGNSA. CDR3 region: CASSRTKDTIYF. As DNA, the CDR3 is TGTGCCAGCAGCCGCACTAAGGACACCATATATTTT.

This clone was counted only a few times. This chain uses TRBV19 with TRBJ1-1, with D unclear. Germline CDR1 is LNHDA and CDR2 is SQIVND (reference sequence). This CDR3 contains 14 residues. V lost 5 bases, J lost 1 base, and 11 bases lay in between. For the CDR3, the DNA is TGTGCCAGTAGTGCTCGTGGGCCGAACACTGAAGCTTTCTTT. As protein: CASSARGPNTEAFF. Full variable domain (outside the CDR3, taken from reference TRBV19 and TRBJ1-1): DGGITQSPKYLFRKEGQNVTLSCEQNLNHDAMYWYRQDPGQGLRLIYYSQIVNDFQKGDIAEGYSVSREKKESFPLTVTSAQKNPTAFYLCASSARGPNTEAFFGQGTRLTVV.

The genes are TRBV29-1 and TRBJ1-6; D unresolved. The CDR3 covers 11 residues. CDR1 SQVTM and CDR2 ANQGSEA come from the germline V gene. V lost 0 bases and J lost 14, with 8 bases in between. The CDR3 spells CSVEEGRALHF. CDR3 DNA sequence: TGCAGCGTTGAAGAAGGCCGGGCCCTCCACTTT.

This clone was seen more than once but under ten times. The DNA of the CDR3 is TGCAGCGTTGAAGAGGGGTTGGAGACCCAGTACTTC. This sequence encodes CSVEEGLETQYF. V gene TRBV29-1 combines with J gene TRBJ2-5; D gene ambiguous. This CDR3 region has 12 residues. V lost 0 bases to trimming and J lost 5 bases, with 7 bases between them. CDR1 SQVTM and CDR2 ANQGSEA come from the germline V gene.

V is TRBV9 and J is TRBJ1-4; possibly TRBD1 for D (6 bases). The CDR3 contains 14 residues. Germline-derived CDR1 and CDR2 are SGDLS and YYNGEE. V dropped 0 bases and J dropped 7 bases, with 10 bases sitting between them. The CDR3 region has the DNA TGTGCCAGCAGCGTAGGGGGGCGCGGTGAAAAACTGTTTTTT. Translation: CASSVGGRGEKLFF.

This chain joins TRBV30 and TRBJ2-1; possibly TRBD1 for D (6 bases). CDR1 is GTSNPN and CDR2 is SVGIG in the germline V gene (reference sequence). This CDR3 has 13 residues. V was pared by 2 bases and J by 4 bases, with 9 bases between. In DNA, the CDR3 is TGTGCCTGGAGTACAGGGAGTTACAATGAGCAGTTCTTC. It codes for CAWSTGSYNEQFF.

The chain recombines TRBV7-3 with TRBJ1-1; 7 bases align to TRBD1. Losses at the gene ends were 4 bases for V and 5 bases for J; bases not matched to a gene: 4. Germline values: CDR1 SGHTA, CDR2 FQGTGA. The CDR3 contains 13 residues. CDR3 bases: TGTGCCAGCAGCTCCGACAGGGTTACTGAAGCTTTCTTT. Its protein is CASSSDRVTEAFF.

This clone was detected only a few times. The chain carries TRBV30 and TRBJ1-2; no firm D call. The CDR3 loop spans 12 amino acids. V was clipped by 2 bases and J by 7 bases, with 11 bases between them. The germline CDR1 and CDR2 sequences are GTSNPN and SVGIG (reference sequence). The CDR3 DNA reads TGTGCCTGGAGTTGGTCGGAGGGTGGCTACACCTTC. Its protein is CAWSWSEGGYTF.

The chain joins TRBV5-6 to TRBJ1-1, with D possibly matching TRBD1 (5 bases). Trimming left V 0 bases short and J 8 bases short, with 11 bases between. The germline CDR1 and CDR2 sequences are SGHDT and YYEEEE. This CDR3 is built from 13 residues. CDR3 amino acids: CASSLGRRGEAFF. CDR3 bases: TGTGCCAGCAGCTTGGGAAGGAGGGGAGAAGCTTTCTTT.

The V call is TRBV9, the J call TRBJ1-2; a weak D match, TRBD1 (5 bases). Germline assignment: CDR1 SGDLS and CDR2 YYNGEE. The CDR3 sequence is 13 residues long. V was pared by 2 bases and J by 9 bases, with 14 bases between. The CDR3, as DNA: TGTGCCAGCAGCGTGGGGCAGGGCGGGCGCTACACCTTC. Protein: CASSVGQGGRYTF.

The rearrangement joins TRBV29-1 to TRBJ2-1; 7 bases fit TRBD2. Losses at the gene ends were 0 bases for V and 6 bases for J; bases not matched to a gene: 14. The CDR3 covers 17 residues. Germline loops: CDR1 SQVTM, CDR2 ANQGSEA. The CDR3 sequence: CSVEDYDRRLAFNEQFF. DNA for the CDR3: TGCAGCGTTGAAGATTACGACAGACGACTAGCATTCAATGAGCAGTTCTTC.

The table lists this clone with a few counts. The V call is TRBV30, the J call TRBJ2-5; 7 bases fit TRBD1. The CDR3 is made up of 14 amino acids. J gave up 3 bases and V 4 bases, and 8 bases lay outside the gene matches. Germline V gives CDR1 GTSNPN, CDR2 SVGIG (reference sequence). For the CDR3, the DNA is TGTGCCTGGAAACAGGGACAGACCAAAGAGACCCAGTACTTC. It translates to CAWKQGQTKETQYF.

Here the CDR3 DNA reads TGTGCCACCAGCAGAGAGGTGGGGACCCAGTACTTC. Its translation is CATSREVGTQYF. The rearrangement links TRBV15 to TRBJ2-5; no reliable D call. The ends were cut back, 0 bases at V and 7 bases at J, with 6 bases in the middle. The CDR3 sequence is 12 residues long. Germline CDR1 LNHNV, CDR2 YYDKDF (reference sequence).